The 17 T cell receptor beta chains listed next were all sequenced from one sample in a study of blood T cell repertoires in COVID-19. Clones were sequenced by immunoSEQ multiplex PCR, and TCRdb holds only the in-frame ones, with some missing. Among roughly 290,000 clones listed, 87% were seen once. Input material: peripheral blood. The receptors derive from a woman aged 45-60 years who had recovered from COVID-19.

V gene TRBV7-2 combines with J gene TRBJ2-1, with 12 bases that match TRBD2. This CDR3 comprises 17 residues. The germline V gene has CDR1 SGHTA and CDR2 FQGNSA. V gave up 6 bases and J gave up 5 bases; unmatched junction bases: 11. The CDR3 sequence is CASSPLAGGPINNEQFF. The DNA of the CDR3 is TGTGCCAGCAGTCCGCTAGCGGGGGGGCCGATAAACAATGAGCAGTTCTTC.

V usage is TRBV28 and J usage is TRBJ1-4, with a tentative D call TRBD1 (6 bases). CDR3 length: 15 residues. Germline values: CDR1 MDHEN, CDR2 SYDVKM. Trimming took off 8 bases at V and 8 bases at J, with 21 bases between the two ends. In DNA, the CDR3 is TGTGCCAGCGGAATACAGGGACAACTGGGGGAAAAACTGTTTTTT. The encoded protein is CASGIQGQLGEKLFF.

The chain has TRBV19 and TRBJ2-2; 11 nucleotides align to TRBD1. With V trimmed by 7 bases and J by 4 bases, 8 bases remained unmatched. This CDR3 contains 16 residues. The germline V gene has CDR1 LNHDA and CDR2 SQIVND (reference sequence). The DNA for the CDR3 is TGTGCCAGTACCCTCAGGACAGGGGGCCTCACCGGGGAGCTGTTTTTT. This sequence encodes CASTLRTGGLTGELFF.

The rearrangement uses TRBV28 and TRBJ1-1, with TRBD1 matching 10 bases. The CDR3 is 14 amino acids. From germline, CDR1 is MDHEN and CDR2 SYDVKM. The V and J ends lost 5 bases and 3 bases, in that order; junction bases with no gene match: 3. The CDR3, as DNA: TGTGCCAGCAGTCAGACAGGGGGCTACACTGAAGCTTTCTTT. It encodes CASSQTGGYTEAFF.

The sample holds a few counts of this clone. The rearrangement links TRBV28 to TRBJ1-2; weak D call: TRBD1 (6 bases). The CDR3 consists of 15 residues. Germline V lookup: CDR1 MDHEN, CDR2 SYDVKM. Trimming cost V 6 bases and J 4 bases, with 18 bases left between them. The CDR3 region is CASRSTGTSAYGYTF. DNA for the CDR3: TGTGCCAGCAGAAGTACCGGGACATCAGCCTATGGCTACACCTTC.

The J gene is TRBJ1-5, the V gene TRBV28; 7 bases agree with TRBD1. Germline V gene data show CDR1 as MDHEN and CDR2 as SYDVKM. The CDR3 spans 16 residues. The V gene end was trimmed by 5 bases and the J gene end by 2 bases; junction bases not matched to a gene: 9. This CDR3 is CASSTRTGVGNQPQHF. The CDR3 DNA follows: TGTGCCAGCAGTACTCGAACAGGGGTGGGCAATCAGCCCCAGCATTTT.

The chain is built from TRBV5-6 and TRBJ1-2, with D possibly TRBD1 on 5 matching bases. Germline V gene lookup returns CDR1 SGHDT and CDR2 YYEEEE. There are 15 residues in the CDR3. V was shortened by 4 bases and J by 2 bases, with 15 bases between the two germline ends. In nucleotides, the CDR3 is TGTGCCAGCAGCCCCGTGGGGCCAACGAACTATGGCTACACCTTC. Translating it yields CASSPVGPTNYGYTF.

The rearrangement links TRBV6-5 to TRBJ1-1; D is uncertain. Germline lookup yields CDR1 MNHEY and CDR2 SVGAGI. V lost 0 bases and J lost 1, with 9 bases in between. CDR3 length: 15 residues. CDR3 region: CASSYSRPGNTEAFF. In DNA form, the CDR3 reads TGTGCCAGCAGTTACTCCCGTCCAGGGAACACTGAAGCTTTCTTT.

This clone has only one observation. The CDR3 DNA is TGTGCCAGCGGGCGAACCGGGACAGGGGTCCGGATTACAATATTTGGCTACACCTTC. Its translation is CASGRTGTGVRITIFGYTF. The V and J genes are TRBV28 and TRBJ1-2; TRBD1 matches 10 bases. CDR3 length equals 19 residues. CDR1 and CDR2 (germline): MDHEN, SYDVKM. Trimming removed 8 bases from V and 7 bases from J; junction bases left unmatched: 25.

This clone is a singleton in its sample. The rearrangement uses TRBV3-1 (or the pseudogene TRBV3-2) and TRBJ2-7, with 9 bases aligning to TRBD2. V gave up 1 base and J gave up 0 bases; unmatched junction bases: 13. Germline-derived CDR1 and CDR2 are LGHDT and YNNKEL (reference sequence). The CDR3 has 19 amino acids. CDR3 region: CASSQVPLGLAGSSYEQYF. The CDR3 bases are TGTGCCAGCAGCCAAGTTCCCCTTGGCCTAGCGGGGAGCTCCTACGAGCAGTACTTC.

The DNA of the CDR3 is TGTGCCAGCAGCTTACCGGGAAGATTCAATGAGCAGTTCTTC. Its translation is CASSLPGRFNEQFF. The gene calls are TRBV5-6 and TRBJ2-1, with D tentatively TRBD2 (5 bases). Deletions cut 2 bases from V and 6 bases from J, with 12 bases between. The CDR3 totals 14 residues. In germline, CDR1 is SGHDT, CDR2 YYEEEE.

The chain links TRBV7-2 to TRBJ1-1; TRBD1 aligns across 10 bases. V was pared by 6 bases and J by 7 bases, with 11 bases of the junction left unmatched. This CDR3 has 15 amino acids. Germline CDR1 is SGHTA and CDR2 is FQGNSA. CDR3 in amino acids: CASRFDRGQSDEAFF. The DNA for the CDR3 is TGTGCCAGCAGGTTTGACAGGGGGCAATCAGATGAAGCTTTCTTT.

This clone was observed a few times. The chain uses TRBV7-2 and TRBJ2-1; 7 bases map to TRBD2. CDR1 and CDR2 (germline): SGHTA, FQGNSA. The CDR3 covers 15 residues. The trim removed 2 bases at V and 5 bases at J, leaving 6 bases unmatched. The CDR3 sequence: CASSLFSSGNNEQFF. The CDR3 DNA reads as TGTGCCAGCAGCTTATTTTCTAGCGGAAACAATGAGCAGTTCTTC.

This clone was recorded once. This CDR3 reads CASSRQGYEQYF. The CDR3 nucleotides are TGTGCCAGCAGCCGACAGGGCTACGAGCAGTACTTC. V gene TRBV12-3 or TRBV12-4 combines with J gene TRBJ2-7, with 7 bases matching TRBD1. The CDR3 is 12 residues long. After removal of 6 bases from V and 3 bases from J, the junction contained 2 bases not matched to a gene.

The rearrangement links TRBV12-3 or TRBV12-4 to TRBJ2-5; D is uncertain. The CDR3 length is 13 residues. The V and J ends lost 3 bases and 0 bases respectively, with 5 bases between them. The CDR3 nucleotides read TGTGCCAGCAGTTTGAGGAACCAAGAGACCCAGTACTTC. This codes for CASSLRNQETQYF.

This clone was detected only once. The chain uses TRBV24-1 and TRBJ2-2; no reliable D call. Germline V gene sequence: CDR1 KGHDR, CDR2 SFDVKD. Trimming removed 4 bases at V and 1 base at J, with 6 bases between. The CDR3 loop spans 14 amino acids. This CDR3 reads CATSEAGNTGELFF. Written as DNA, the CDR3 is TGTGCCACCAGTGAGGCAGGGAACACCGGGGAGCTGTTTTTT.

The CDR3 loop reads CAWRVAGGYNEQFF. Here the CDR3 DNA reads TGTGCCTGGAGAGTAGCGGGAGGATACAATGAGCAGTTCTTC. V and J are TRBV30 and TRBJ2-1, with TRBD2 identical over 10 bases. With V trimmed by 3 bases and J by 4 bases, 3 bases remained unmatched. Germline V gene sequence: CDR1 GTSNPN, CDR2 SVGIG (reference sequence). The length of the CDR3 is 14 residues.